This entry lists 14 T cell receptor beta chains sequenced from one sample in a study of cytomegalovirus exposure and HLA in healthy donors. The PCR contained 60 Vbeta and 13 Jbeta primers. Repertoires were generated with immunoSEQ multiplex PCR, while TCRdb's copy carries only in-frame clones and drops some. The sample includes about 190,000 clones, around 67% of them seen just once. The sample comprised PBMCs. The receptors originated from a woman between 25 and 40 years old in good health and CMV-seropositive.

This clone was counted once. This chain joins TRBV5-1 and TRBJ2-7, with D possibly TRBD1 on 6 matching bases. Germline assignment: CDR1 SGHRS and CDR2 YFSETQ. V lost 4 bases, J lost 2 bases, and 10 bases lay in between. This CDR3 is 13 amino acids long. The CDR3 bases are TGCGCCAGCAGCACCCGGACAGCCTACGAGCAGTACTTC. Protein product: CASSTRTAYEQYF.

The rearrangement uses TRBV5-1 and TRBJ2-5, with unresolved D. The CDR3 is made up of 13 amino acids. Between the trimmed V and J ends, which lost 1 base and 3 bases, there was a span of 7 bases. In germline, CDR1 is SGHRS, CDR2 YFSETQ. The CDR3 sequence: CASSLNQKETQYF. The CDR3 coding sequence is TGCGCCAGCAGCTTGAATCAGAAAGAGACCCAGTACTTC.

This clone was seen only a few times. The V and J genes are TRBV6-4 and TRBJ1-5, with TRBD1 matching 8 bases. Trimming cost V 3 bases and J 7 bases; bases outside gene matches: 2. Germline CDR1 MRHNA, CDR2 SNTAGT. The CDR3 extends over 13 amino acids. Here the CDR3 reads CASSETGEQPQHF. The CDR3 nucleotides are TGTGCCAGCAGTGAGACAGGGGAACAGCCCCAGCATTTT.

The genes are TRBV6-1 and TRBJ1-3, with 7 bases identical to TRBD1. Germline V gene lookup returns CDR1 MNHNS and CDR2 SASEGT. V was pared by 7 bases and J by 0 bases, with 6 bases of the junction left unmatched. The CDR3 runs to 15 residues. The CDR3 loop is CASTLTGSSGNTIYF. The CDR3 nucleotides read TGTGCCAGCACCCTGACAGGGAGCTCTGGAAACACCATATATTTT.

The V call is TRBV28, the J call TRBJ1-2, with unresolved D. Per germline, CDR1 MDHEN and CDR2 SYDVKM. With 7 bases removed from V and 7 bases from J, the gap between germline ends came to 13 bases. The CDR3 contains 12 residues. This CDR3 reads CASTNGAGGYTF. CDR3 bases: TGTGCCAGCACCAACGGAGCCGGTGGCTACACCTTC.

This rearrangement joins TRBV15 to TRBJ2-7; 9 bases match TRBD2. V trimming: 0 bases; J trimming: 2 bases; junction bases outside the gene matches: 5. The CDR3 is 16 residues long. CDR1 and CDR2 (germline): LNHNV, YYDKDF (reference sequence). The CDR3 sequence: CATSRDIGGRAYEQYF. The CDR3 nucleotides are TGTGCCACCAGCAGAGATATTGGCGGGAGGGCCTACGAGCAGTACTTC.

CDR3 coding DNA: TGTGCCAGCAGGTCCGAGGACAGGGCTGGAAACACCATATATTTT. Encoded protein: CASRSEDRAGNTIYF. The V and J genes are TRBV7-9 and TRBJ1-3; 8 nucleotides line up with TRBD1. Looked up from germline, CDR1 is SEHNR and CDR2 is FQNEAQ (reference sequence). V trimming: 6 bases; J trimming: 2 bases; junction bases outside the gene matches: 6. This CDR3 is built from 15 residues.

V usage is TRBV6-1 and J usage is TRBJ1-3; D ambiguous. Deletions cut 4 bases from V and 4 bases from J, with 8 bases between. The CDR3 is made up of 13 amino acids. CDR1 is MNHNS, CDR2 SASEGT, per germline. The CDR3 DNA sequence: TGTGCCAGCAGTGCCGTGGAGGGAAACACCATATATTTT. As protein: CASSAVEGNTIYF.

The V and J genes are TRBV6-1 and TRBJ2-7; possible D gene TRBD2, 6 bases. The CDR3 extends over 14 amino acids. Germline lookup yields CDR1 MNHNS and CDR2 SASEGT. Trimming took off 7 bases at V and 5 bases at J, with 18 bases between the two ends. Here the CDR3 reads CASTGAGRGHEQYF. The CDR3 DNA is TGTGCCAGCACTGGGGCGGGAAGGGGCCACGAGCAGTACTTC.

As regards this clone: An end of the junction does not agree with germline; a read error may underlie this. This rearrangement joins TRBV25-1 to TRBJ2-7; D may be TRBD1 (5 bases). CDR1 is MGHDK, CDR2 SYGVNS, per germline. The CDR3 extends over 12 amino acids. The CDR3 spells CASSDLGHIAHF. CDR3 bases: TGTGCCAGCAGTGACCTTGGACATATCGCGCACTTC.

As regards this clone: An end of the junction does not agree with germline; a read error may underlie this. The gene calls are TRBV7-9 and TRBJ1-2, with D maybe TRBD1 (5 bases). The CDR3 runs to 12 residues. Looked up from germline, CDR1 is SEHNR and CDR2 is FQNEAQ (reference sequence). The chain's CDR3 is CSSSSGRDFGTF. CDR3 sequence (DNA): TGTTCCAGCAGCTCCGGGCGGGACTTCGGCACCTTC.

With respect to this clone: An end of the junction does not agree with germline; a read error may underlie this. In DNA form, the CDR3 reads TGTGCCAGCAGGGAAGCTAGCGGGAGGGCGGAAATCACCAAAAACATTCAGTACTTC. Amino acid sequence: CASREASGRAEITKNIQYF. The chain is built from TRBV6-1 and TRBJ2-4, with 12 bases matching TRBD2. The germline gives CDR1 MNHNS, CDR2 SASEGT. The CDR3 length is 19 residues.

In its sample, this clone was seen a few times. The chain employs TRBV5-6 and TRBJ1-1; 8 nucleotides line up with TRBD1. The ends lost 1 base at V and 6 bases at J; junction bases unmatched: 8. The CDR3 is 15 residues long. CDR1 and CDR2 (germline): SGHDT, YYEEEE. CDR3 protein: CASSLFLYRGSEAFF. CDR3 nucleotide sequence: TGTGCCAGCAGCTTGTTCCTGTACAGGGGGTCTGAAGCTTTCTTT.

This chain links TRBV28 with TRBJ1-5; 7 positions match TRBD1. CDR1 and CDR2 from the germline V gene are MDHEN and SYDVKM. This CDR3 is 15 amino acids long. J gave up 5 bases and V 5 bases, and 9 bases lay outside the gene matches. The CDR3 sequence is CASSRGQVLDQPQHF. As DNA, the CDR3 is TGTGCCAGCAGTCGAGGACAGGTGCTAGATCAGCCCCAGCATTTT.